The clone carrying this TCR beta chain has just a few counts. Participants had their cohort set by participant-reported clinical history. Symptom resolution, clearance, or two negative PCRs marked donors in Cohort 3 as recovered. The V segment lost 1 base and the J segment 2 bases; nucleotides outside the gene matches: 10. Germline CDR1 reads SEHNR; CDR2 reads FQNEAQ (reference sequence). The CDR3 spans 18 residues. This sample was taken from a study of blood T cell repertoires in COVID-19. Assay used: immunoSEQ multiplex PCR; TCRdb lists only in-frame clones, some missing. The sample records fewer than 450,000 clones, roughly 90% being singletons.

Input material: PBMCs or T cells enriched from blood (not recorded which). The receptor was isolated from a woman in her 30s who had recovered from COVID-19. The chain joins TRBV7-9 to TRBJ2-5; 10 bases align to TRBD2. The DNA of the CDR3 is TGTGCCAGCAGCTTAGTGGCTAGCGGGGGAGCAATACAAGAGACCCAGTACTTC. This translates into CASSLVASGGAIQETQYF.